This entry is about one T cell receptor (beta chain). Its antigen is currently unknown. Germline CDR1 and CDR2: SGDLS and YYNGEE. V trimming: 0 bases; J trimming: 6 bases; junction bases outside the gene matches: 6. CDR3 length: 15 residues. TCRdb processed the multiplex PCR reads anew with MiXCR; each CDR3 protein has one entry. The sample lists more than 20,000 distinct CDR3 sequences; roughly a quarter were seen once. This entry comes from a study of breast tumors, draining lymph nodes, adjacent tissues. Study conclusions and caveats: Compared with lymph nodes, tumors were less diverse; compared with nontumor tissue, more. Luminal-like breast cancer showed significantly higher tumor–nontumor repertoire similarity than basal-like. Data only fit, rather than demonstrated, lymph node origin of most tumor T cells.

The TCR originated in a female donor with breast cancer. Some clones in this sample may be carry-over from other donors' samples. V and J are TRBV9 and TRBJ2-7; 10 bases map to TRBD1. Input material: breast tumor tissue. The CDR3 protein is CASSVGTRTGGEQYF. In nucleotides, the CDR3 is TGTGCCAGCAGCGTAGGGACCAGGACAGGGGGCGAGCAGTACTTC.